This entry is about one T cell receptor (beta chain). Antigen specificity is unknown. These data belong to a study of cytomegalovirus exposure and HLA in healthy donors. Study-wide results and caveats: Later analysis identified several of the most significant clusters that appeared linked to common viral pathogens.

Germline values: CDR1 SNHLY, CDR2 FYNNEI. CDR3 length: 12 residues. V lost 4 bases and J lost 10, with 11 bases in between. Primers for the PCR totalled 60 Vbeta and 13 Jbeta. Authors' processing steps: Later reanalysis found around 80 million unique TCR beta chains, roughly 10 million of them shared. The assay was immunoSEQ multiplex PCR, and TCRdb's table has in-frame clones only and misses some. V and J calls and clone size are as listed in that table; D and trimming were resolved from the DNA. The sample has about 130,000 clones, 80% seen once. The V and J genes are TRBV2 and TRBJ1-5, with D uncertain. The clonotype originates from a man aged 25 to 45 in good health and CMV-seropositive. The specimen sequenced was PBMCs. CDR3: CASSAHLEPQHF. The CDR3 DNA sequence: TGTGCCAGCAGTGCACACCTTGAACCCCAGCATTTT.